The 6 T cell receptor beta chains listed next were all sequenced from one sample in a study of blood T cell repertoires in COVID-19. The method was immunoSEQ multiplex PCR; TCRdb's version includes in-frame clones alone and lacks a portion of them. This table has around 40,000 clones, approximately 81% appearing once. The sample was peripheral blood. Receptors originate from a human donor in a cohort sampled during active COVID-19.

The chain uses TRBV10-3 and TRBJ1-3; D is unresolved. This CDR3 contains 17 residues. Germline V gives CDR1 ENHRY, CDR2 SYGVKD. The V and J ends lost 2 bases and 0 bases respectively, with 14 bases between them. The CDR3 region has the DNA TGTGCCATCAGTGAGATGGCGGTCGGTAGCTCTGGAAACACCATATATTTT. It translates to CAISEMAVGSSGNTIYF.

The chain is built from TRBV5-6 and TRBJ1-1, with D possibly matching TRBD1 (5 bases). V lost 0 bases, J lost 4 bases, and 13 bases lay in between. The germline V gene has CDR1 SGHDT and CDR2 YYEEEE. The CDR3 is 15 residues long. CDR3 bases: TGTGCCAGCAGCTTGGGGGTCAGGGTGGGCACTGAAGCTTTCTTT. This encodes CASSLGVRVGTEAFF.

The chain recombines TRBV2 with TRBJ2-7, with D possibly TRBD1 on 6 matching bases. V shed 6 bases and J shed 6 bases, with 15 bases lying between them. Looked up from germline, CDR1 is SNHLY and CDR2 is FYNNEI. CDR3 size: 13 residues. The CDR3 DNA follows: TGTGCCAGCAGAGTAGTACAAGGGGGCGAGCAGTACTTC. Protein: CASRVVQGGEQYF. Drawing the rest from reference TRBV2 and TRBJ2-7, the complete variable domain is EPEVTQTPSHQVTQMGQEVILRCVPISNHLYFYWYRQILGQKVEFLVSFYNNEISEKSEIFDDQFSVERPDGSNFTLKIRSTKLEDSAMYFCASRVVQGGEQYFGPGTRLTVT.

This clone was observed a single time. The chain is built from TRBV11-2 and TRBJ2-5; D unresolved. V shed 4 bases and J shed 0 bases, with 9 bases lying between them. The CDR3 runs 14 residues. Germline lookup yields CDR1 SGHAT and CDR2 FQNNGV. Written as DNA, the CDR3 is TGTGCCAGCAGCTCGACATCCTACCAAGAGACCCAGTACTTC. It translates to CASSSTSYQETQYF.

The rearrangement joins TRBV12-5 to TRBJ2-1; TRBD1 is a possible D gene (6 bases). Germline values: CDR1 LGHNT, CDR2 FRNRAP. Trimming took 6 bases from V and 10 from J, leaving 10 bases between them. This CDR3 comprises 11 residues. CDR3 sequence (DNA): TGTGCTAGTGGCCTCAGGGGAGAGCAGTTCTTC. Translation gives CASGLRGEQFF.

The chain recombines TRBV18 with TRBJ2-5; D gene unclear. Germline values: CDR1 KGHSH, CDR2 LQKENI. The CDR3 covers 12 residues. V lost 4 bases to trimming and J lost 7 bases, with 10 bases between them. CDR3 coding DNA: TGTGCCAGCTCACTAGAGGTGGGGACCCAGTACTTC. Translation gives CASSLEVGTQYF.